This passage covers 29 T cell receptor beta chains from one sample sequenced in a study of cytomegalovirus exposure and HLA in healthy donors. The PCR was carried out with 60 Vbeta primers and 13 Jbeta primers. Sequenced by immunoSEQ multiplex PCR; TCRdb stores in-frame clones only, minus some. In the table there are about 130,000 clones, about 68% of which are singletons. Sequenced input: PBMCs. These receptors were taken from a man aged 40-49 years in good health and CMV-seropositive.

CDR3 nucleotides: TGTGCCAGCAGCTTAGATGGGGGGGGAGGGGCGCGTGGCTACACCTTC. The encoded protein is CASSLDGGGGARGYTF. This chain connects TRBV7-8 to TRBJ1-2; maybe TRBD1 (5 bases). V dropped 1 base and J dropped 7 bases, with 19 bases sitting between them. The CDR3 loop spans 16 amino acids. Germline values: CDR1 SGHVS, CDR2 FQNEAQ.

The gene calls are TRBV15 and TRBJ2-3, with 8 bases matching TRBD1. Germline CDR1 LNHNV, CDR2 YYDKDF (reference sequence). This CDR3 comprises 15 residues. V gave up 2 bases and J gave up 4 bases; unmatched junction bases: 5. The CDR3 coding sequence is TGTGCCACCAGCAGACAGGTACAGGGGGCAGATACGCAGTATTTT. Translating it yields CATSRQVQGADTQYF. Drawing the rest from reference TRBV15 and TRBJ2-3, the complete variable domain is DAMVIQNPRYQVTQFGKPVTLSCSQTLNHNVMYWYQQKSSQAPKLLFHYYDKDFNNEADTPDNFQSRRPNTSFCFLDIRSPGLGDTAMYLCATSRQVQGADTQYFGPGTRLTVL.

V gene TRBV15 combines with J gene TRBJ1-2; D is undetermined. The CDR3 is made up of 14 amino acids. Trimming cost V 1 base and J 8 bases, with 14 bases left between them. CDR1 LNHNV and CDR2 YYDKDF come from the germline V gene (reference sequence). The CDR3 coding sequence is TGTGCCACCAGCAGAGTGGTAGGCGGGGAGGGCTACACCTTC. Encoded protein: CATSRVVGGEGYTF.

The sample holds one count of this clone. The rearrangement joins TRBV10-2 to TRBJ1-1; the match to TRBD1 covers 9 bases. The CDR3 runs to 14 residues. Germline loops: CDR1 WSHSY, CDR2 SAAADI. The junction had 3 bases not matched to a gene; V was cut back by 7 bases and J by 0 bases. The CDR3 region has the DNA TGCGCCAGCAAGGGGACAGGGATGAACACTGAAGCTTTCTTT. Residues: CASKGTGMNTEAFF.

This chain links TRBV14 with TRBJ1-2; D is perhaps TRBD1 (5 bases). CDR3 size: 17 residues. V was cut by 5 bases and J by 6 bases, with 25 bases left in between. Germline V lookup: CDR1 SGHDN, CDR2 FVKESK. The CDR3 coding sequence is TGTGCCAGCAGCTCCACCGGTGAACGTAGGGGAGGGAATGGCTACACCTTC. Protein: CASSSTGERRGGNGYTF.

The CDR3 loop is CASSQHLNTEAFF. The DNA for the CDR3 is TGTGCCAGCAGCCAACATTTGAACACTGAAGCTTTCTTT. The V call is TRBV14, the J call TRBJ1-1; D is uncertain. The CDR3 is 13 residues long. Germline V gene sequence: CDR1 SGHDN, CDR2 FVKESK. With 2 bases removed from V and 0 bases from J, the gap between germline ends came to 4 bases.

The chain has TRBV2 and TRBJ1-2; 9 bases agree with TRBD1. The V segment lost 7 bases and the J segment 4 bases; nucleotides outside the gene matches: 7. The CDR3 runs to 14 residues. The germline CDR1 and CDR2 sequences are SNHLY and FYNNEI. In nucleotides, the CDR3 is TGTGCCAGCACGGGACAGGGAACCTTCTATGGCTACACCTTC. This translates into CASTGQGTFYGYTF.

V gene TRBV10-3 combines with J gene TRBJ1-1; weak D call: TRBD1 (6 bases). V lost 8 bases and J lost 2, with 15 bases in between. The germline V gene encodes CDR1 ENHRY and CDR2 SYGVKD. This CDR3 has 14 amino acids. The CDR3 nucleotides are TGTGCCATCCAACGACAGGCTACCAACACTGAAGCTTTCTTT. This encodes CAIQRQATNTEAFF.

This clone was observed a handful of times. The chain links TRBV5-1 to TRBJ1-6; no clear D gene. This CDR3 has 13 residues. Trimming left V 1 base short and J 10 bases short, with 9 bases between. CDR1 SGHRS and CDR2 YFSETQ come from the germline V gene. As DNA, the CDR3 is TGCGCCAGCAGCTTGTTAGAGCGCTCACCCCTCCACTTT. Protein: CASSLLERSPLHF.

The CDR3 here is CASKTGGNGYTF. The CDR3 region has the DNA TGTGCCAGCAAAACAGGGGGAAATGGCTACACCTTC. The rearrangement joins TRBV27 to TRBJ1-2; 8 nucleotides line up with TRBD1. Germline V lookup: CDR1 MNHEY, CDR2 SMNVEV (reference sequence). The CDR3 runs to 12 residues. Losses at the gene ends were 7 bases for V and 6 bases for J; bases not matched to a gene: 4.

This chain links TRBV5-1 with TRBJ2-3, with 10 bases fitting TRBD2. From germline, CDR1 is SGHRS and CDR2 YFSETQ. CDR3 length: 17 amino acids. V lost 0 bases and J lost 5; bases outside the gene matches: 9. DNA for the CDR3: TGCGCCAGCAGCTTGGAGTCTTCGGCTAGCGGGAGAGATACGCAGTATTTT. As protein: CASSLESSASGRDTQYF.

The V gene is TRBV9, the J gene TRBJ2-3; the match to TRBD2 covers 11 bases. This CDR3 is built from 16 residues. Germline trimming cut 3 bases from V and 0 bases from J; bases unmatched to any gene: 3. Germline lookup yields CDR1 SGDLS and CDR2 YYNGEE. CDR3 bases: TGTGCCAGCAGCGAGGGACTAGCGGCTAGCACAGATACGCAGTATTTT. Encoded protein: CASSEGLAASTDTQYF.

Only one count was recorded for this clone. The CDR3 DNA sequence: TGTGCCAGCAGTCTTAGCGGGGGCGAGCAGTTCTTC. It translates to CASSLSGGEQFF. This chain uses TRBV6-5 with TRBJ2-1, with 9 nucleotides matching TRBD2. Losses at the gene ends were 5 bases for V and 10 bases for J; bases not matched to a gene: 3. The CDR3 covers 12 residues. Per the germline V gene, CDR1 is MNHEY and CDR2 is SVGAGI.

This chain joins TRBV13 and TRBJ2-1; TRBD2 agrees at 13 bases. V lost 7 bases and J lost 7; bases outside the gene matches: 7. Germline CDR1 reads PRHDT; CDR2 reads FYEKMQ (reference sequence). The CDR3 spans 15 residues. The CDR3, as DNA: TGTGCCAGCAACTCGGGGACTAGCGGGACTAATGAGCAGTTCTTC. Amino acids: CASNSGTSGTNEQFF.

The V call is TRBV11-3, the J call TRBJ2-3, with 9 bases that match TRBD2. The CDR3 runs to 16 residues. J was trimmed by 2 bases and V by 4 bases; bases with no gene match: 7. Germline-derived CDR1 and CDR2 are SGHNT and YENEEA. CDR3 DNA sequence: TGTGCCAGCAGCTATGGGATAGCGGGAGCCACAGATACGCAGTATTTT. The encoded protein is CASSYGIAGATDTQYF.

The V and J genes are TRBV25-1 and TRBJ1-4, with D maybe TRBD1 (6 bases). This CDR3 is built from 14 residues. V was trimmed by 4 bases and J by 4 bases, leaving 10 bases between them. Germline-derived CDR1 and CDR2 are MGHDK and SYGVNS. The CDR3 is CASSARDINEKLFF. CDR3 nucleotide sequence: TGTGCCAGCAGTGCCCGGGACATTAATGAAAAACTGTTTTTT.

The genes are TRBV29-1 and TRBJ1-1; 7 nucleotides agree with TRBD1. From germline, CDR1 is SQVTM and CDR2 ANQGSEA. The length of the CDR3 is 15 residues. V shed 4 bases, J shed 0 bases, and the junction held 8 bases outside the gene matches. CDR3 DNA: TGCAGCGTTGGAGGGGGCGACGGATTGAACACTGAAGCTTTCTTT. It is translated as CSVGGGDGLNTEAFF.

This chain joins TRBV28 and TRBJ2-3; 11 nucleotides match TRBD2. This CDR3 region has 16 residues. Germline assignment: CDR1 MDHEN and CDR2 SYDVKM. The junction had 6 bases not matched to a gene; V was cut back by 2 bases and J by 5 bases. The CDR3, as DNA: TGTGCCAGCAGTTTAGTGGGACTAGCGGTTAAAGATACGCAGTATTTT. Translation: CASSLVGLAVKDTQYF.

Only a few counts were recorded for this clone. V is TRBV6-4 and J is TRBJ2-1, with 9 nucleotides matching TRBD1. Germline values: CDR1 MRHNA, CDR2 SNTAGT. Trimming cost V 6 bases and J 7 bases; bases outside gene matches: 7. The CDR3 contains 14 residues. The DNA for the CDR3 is TGTGCCAGCAGCGGGACAGGGCTTTTAAATGAGCAGTTCTTC. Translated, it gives CASSGTGLLNEQFF.

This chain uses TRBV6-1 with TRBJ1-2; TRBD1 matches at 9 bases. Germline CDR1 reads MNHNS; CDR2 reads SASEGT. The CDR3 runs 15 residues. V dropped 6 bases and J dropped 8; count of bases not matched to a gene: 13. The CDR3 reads CASSYGTGFGGGYTF. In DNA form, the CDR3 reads TGTGCCAGCAGCTACGGGACAGGGTTCGGCGGCGGCTACACCTTC.

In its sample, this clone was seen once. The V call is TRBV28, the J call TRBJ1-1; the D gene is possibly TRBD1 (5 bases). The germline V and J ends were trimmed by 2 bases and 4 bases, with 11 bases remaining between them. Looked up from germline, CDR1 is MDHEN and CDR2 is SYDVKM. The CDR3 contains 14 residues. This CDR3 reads CASSLRQGRTEAFF. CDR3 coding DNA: TGTGCCAGCAGTTTACGTCAGGGTCGCACTGAAGCTTTCTTT.

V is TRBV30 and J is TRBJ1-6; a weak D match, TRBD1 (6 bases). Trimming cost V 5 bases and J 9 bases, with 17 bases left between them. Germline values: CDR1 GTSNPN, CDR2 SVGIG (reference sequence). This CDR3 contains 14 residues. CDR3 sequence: CAWGPTLRGSPLHF. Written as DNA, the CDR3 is TGTGCCTGGGGCCCCACTCTCAGGGGTTCACCCCTCCACTTT.

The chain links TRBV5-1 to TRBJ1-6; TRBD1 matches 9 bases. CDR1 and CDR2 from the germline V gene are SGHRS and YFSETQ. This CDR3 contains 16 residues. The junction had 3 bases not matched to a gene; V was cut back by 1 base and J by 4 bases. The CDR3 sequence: CASSLTGGLYNSPLHF. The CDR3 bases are TGCGCCAGCAGCTTGACAGGGGGCCTATATAATTCACCCCTCCACTTT.

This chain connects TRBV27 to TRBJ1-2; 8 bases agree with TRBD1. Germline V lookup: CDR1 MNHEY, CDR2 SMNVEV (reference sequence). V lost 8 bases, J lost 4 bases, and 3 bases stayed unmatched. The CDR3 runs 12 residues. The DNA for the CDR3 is TGTGCCAGCCGCACAGGGGGCTATGGCTACACCTTC. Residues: CASRTGGYGYTF.

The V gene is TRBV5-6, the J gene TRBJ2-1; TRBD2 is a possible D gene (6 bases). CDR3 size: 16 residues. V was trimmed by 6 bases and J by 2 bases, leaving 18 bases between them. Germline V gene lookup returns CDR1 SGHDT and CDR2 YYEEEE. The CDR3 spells CASNLGGASPYNEQFF. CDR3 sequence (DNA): TGTGCCAGCAACCTTGGCGGGGCTAGCCCCTACAATGAGCAGTTCTTC.

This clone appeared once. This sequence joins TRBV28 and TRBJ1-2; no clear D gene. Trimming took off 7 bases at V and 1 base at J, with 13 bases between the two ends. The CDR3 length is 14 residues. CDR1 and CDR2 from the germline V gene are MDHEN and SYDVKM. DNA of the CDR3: TGTGCCAGCACAAAGGGCGGGAATAACTATGGCTACACCTTC. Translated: CASTKGGNNYGYTF.

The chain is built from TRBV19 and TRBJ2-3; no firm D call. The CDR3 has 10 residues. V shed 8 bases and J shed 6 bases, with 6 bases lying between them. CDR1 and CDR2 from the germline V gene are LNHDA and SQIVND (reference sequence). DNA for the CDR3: TGTGCCAGTTCCTTTGATACGCAGTATTTT. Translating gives CASSFDTQYF.

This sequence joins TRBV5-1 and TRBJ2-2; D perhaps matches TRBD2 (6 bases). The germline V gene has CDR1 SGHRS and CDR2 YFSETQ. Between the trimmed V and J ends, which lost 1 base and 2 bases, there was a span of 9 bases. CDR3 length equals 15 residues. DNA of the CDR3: TGCGCCAGCAGCTTGCGGGGGACTAACACCGGGGAGCTGTTTTTT. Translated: CASSLRGTNTGELFF.

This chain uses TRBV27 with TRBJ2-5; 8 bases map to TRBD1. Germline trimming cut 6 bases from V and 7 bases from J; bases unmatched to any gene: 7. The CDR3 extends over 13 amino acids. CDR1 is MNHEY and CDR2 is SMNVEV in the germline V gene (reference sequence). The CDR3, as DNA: TGTGCCAGCAGGATCGGACAGGGAGGGACCCAGTACTTC. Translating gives CASRIGQGGTQYF.